Sequencing of this TCR beta chain was carried out in a study of cytomegalovirus exposure and HLA in healthy donors. The CDR3 totals 14 residues. The ends lost 0 bases at V and 2 bases at J; junction bases unmatched: 2. Per germline, CDR1 SGDLS and CDR2 YYNGEE. This clone was seen only a few times. The same CDR3 also results from other DNA sequences found in this sample. Assay used: immunoSEQ multiplex PCR; TCRdb lists only in-frame clones, some missing. Among 97,000 or so clones listed, about 90% were seen once. J is TRBJ2-7 and V is TRBV9, with 7 bases fitting TRBD2. Input material: PBMCs. This clonotype was obtained from a man younger than 35 in good health and CMV-seropositive. For the CDR3, the DNA is TGTGCCAGCAGCGTAGCGGGAGGCACCTACGAGCAGTACTTC. This gives the protein CASSVAGGTYEQYF.